This T cell receptor beta chain was retrieved from a study of blood T cell repertoires in COVID-19. Study-wide context: Samples taken during acute and convalescent COVID-19 were collected in the United States, Italy and Spain. PBMCs, B-cell-depleted T cells, or T cells were the source of the cDNA or gDNA that made up the material.

Authors' data handling: Scientists estimated how many nucleated cells there were by amplifying reference gene primers. Measured with immunoSEQ multiplex PCR; TCRdb has only the in-frame clones, and not every one. V and J calls and clone size follow that table, whereas D and trimming were derived from the DNA. The profile shows about 530,000 clones, about 89% of them singletons. The CDR3 has 16 amino acids. The V gene lost 8 bases and the J gene lost 0 bases, with 14 bases spanning the gap. CDR1 is LGHDT, CDR2 YNNKEL, per germline (reference sequence). The sample was peripheral blood. V is TRBV3-1 (or the pseudogene TRBV3-2) and J is TRBJ2-6; TRBD2 is a possible D gene (5 bases). The TCR comes from a woman aged 45-60 years with COVID-19, enrolled during active disease. In nucleotides, the CDR3 is TGTGCCAGCTCCCGGGCGGGCGACTCTGGGGCCAACGTCCTGACTTTC. This codes for CASSRAGDSGANVLTF.